This T cell receptor beta chain emerged from a study of T cell changes during pregnancy in multiple sclerosis. With respect to this clone: Sequence at one end of the junction differs from germline and may be a read error.

The CDR3 sequence is 13 residues long. The germline CDR1 and CDR2 sequences are MNHEY and SVGAGI. Data came from immunoSEQ multiplex PCR; TCRdb stores just in-frame clones and leaves some out. The data hold about 72,000 clones, with more than 80% observed a single time. The chain joins TRBV6-5 to TRBJ1-2; no clear D gene. The clonotype comes from a female donor with multiple sclerosis, enrolled in a pregnancy study. Sequencing used peripheral blood, obtained in the second trimester of pregnancy. The CDR3 sequence is CASNLTRRQAAAF. The DNA of the CDR3 is TGTGCCAGTAACCTAACCCGGAGGCAGGCGGCCGCCTTC.